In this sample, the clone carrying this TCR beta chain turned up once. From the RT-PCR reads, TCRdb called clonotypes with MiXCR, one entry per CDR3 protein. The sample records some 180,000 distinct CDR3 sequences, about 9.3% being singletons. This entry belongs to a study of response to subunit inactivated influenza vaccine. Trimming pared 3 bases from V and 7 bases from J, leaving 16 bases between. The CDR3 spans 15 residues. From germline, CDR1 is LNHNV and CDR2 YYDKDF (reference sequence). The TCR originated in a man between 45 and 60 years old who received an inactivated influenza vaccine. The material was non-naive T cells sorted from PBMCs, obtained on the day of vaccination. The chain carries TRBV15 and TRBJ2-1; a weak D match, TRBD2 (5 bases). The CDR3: CATSRLGGFRNEQFF. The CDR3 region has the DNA TGTGCCACCAGCAGGCTCGGCGGGTTTCGGAATGAGCAGTTCTTC.